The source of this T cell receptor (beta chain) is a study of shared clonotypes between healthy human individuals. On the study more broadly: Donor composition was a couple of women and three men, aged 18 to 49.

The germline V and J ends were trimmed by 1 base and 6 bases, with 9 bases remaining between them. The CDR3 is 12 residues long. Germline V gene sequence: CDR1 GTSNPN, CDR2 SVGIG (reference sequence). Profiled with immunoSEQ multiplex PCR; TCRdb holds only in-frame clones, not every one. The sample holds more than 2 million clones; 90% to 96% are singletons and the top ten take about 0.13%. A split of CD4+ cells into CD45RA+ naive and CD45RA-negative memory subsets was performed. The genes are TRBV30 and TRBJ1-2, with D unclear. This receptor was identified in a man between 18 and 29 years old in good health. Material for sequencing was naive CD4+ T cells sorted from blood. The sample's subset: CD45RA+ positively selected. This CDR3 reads CAWSAVRNGYTF. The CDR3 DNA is TGTGCCTGGAGTGCGGTGCGAAATGGCTACACCTTC.